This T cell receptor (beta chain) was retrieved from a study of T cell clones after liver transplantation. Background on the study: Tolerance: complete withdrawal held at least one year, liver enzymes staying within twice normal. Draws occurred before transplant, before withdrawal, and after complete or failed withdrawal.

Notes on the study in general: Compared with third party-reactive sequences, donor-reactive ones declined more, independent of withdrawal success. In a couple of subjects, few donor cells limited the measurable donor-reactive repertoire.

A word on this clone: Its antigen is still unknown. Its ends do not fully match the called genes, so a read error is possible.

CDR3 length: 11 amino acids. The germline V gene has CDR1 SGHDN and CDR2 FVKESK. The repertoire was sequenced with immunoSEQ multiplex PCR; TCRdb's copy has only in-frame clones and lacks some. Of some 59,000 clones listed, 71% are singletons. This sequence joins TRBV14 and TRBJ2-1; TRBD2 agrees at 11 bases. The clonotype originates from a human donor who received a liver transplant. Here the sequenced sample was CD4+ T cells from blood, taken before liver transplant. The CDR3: CASSPLAGGLF. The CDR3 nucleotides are TGTGCCAGCAGCCCCCTAGCGGGGGGCCTCTTC.